The 25 T cell receptor beta chains below come from one sample, sequenced in a study of T cell responses to AZD1222 COVID-19 vaccine. Assay used: immunoSEQ multiplex PCR; TCRdb lists only in-frame clones, some missing. The sample gives about 130,000 clones, 90% of which show up once; less than 9% is in the top ten. Sequencing was performed on peripheral blood, taken on day 0 of AZD1222 vaccination. Source of these receptors: an adult in good health.

The gene calls are TRBV29-1 and TRBJ1-2; D is undetermined. This CDR3 is built from 12 residues. V was trimmed by 4 bases and J by 0 bases, leaving 6 bases between them. In germline, CDR1 is SQVTM, CDR2 ANQGSEA. As DNA, the CDR3 is TGCAGCGTTGGAGCCACTAACTATGGCTACACCTTC. This gives the protein CSVGATNYGYTF.

The chain carries TRBV11-2 and TRBJ2-5; either TRBD1 or TRBD2 may fit D (5 bases each). Looked up from germline, CDR1 is SGHAT and CDR2 is FQNNGV. The germline V and J ends were trimmed by 5 bases and 5 bases, with 15 bases remaining between them. The CDR3 totals 14 residues. The CDR3 nucleotides are TGTGCCAGCAGCACCCCAGGGAGACGGGAGACCCAGTACTTC. Its translation: CASSTPGRRETQYF.

The V and J genes are TRBV20-1 and TRBJ1-1; D remains unclear. V gave up 3 bases and J gave up 3 bases, with 14 bases separating them. Germline-derived CDR1 and CDR2 are DFQATT and SNEGSKA (reference sequence). The CDR3 is made up of 14 amino acids. CDR3 loop: CSASSIGRDTEAFF. The DNA of the CDR3 is TGCAGTGCTAGTAGTATAGGTCGAGACACTGAAGCTTTCTTT.

This clone has only a few counts. Other DNA sequences from this sample encode an identical CDR3 as well. The chain has TRBV19 and TRBJ1-4, with D unresolved. Germline V gives CDR1 LNHDA, CDR2 SQIVND (reference sequence). The CDR3 covers 15 residues. Trimming took off 2 bases at V and 0 bases at J, with 7 bases between the two ends. DNA of the CDR3: TGTGCCAGTAGTATATCCCAGGCAACTAATGAAAAACTGTTTTTT. Amino acid sequence: CASSISQATNEKLFF.

Worth noting for this clone: The same CDR3 can be traced to other DNA sequences in this sample. This chain's CDR3 is CASSLGQGSYEQYF. The CDR3 DNA sequence: TGTGCCAGCTCCTTGGGACAGGGGTCCTACGAGCAGTACTTC. This chain uses TRBV5-4 with TRBJ2-7, with 10 bases identical to TRBD1. The CDR3 extends over 14 amino acids. Germline values: CDR1 SGHNT, CDR2 YYREEE (reference sequence). J gave up 1 base and V 7 bases, and 5 bases lay outside the gene matches. Full variable domain (missing parts from reference TRBV5-4 and TRBJ2-7): ETGVTQSPTHLIKTRGQQVTLRCSSQSGHNTVSWYQQALGQGPQFIFQYYREEENGRGNFPPRFSGLQFPNYSSELNVNALELDDSALYLCASSLGQGSYEQYFGPGTRLTVT.

This clone was seen a single time. Additional DNA sequences in this sample encode the identical CDR3. The chain uses TRBV5-1 and TRBJ2-3; 7 bases agree with TRBD2. CDR3 length equals 15 residues. Germline V gene lookup returns CDR1 SGHRS and CDR2 YFSETQ. The junction had 3 bases not matched to a gene; V was cut back by 1 base and J by 1 base. The CDR3 DNA reads TGCGCCAGCAGCTTGCGGGGGGTGGGCACAGATACGCAGTATTTT. As protein: CASSLRGVGTDTQYF.

This chain joins TRBV2 and TRBJ2-7; 9 bases line up with TRBD1. Germline V gives CDR1 SNHLY, CDR2 FYNNEI. CDR3 length equals 15 residues. V shed 1 base, J shed 0 bases, and the junction held 1 base outside the gene matches. The CDR3 DNA follows: TGTGCCAGCAGTGAAGGGACAGGGGTCTCCTACGAGCAGTACTTC. This codes for CASSEGTGVSYEQYF. The full variable domain, its missing parts supplied by reference TRBV2 and TRBJ2-7, is EPEVTQTPSHQVTQMGQEVILRCVPISNHLYFYWYRQILGQKVEFLVSFYNNEISEKSEIFDDQFSVERPDGSNFTLKIRSTKLEDSAMYFCASSEGTGVSYEQYFGPGTRLTVT.

Concerning this clone itself: A read error may produce the germline difference seen at one junction end. The chain recombines TRBV12-3 or TRBV12-4 with TRBJ1-1, with D unclear. The CDR3 has 12 amino acids. CDR3 DNA: TGTGCCAGCAGCCCTGGGAACCCTGAAGCTTTCTTT. Translated: CASSPGNPEAFF.

The J gene is TRBJ1-1, the V gene TRBV5-1; D is undetermined. Per the germline V gene, CDR1 is SGHRS and CDR2 is YFSETQ. Trimming left V 0 bases short and J 0 bases short, with 9 bases between. The CDR3 is 15 residues long. CDR3 in DNA: TGCGCCAGCAGCTTGGTGACAAGTGTGAACACTGAAGCTTTCTTT. This sequence encodes CASSLVTSVNTEAFF.

The chain couples TRBV4-3 to TRBJ1-2; tentative D call: TRBD1 (6 bases). CDR1 and CDR2 (germline): LGHNA, YSLEER. The CDR3 is made up of 18 amino acids. V lost 1 base and J lost 2, with 20 bases in between. The CDR3 reads CASSQAPGGGAGNYGYTF. As DNA, the CDR3 is TGCGCCAGCAGCCAAGCCCCCGGTGGGGGGGCAGGGAACTATGGCTACACCTTC.

The V gene is TRBV5-8, the J gene TRBJ2-5; a weak D match, TRBD2 (5 bases). The germline V gene encodes CDR1 SGHTS and CDR2 YDEGEE. Trimming took off 6 bases at V and 3 bases at J, with 15 bases between the two ends. The CDR3 extends over 14 amino acids. DNA of the CDR3: TGTGCCAGCACGTCCCGGGGTTTGGAAGAGACCCAGTACTTC. This sequence encodes CASTSRGLEETQYF. Drawing the rest from reference TRBV5-8 and TRBJ2-5, the complete variable domain is EAGVTQSPTHLIKTRGQQATLRCSPISGHTSVYWYQQALGLGLQFLLWYDEGEERNRGNFPPRFSGRQFPNYSSELNVNALELEDSALYLCASTSRGLEETQYFGPGTRLLVL.

The rearrangement links TRBV27 to TRBJ1-1; no clear D. The germline V and J ends were trimmed by 2 bases and 4 bases, with 14 bases remaining between them. The length of the CDR3 is 15 residues. Germline CDR1 reads MNHEY; CDR2 reads SMNVEV (reference sequence). In DNA form, the CDR3 reads TGTGCCAGCAGTTTAAGGAGTGGTTACAGCACTGAAGCTTTCTTT. Protein product: CASSLRSGYSTEAFF.

The V gene is TRBV4-3, the J gene TRBJ2-3, with D uncertain. V was shortened by 0 bases and J by 6 bases, with 7 bases between the two germline ends. Germline V gene sequence: CDR1 LGHNA, CDR2 YSLEER. The CDR3 is made up of 13 amino acids. The CDR3 loop is CASSQELGDTQYF. The CDR3 DNA follows: TGCGCCAGCAGCCAAGAACTGGGGGATACGCAGTATTTT.

CDR3 in amino acids: CASSQDPRTSGGRVQFF. The CDR3 DNA follows: TGTGCCAGCAGCCAAGATCCCCGGACTAGCGGGGGACGAGTGCAGTTCTTC. This rearrangement joins TRBV4-2 to TRBJ2-1; 13 bases agree with TRBD2. Germline V lookup: CDR1 LGHNA, CDR2 YNFKEQ. This CDR3 is built from 17 residues. The trim removed 0 bases at V and 12 bases at J, leaving 11 bases unmatched.

V gene TRBV13 combines with J gene TRBJ1-4, with D maybe TRBD1 (5 bases). CDR1 is PRHDT, CDR2 FYEKMQ, per germline (reference sequence). The V and J ends lost 1 base and 6 bases respectively, with 9 bases between them. The CDR3 has 14 residues. Here the CDR3 reads CASSLARDHEKLFF. DNA for the CDR3: TGTGCCAGCAGCTTAGCCAGGGACCATGAAAAACTGTTTTTT.

The rearrangement links TRBV27 to TRBJ1-1; D unresolved. The V and J ends lost 3 bases and 6 bases respectively, with 20 bases between them. The CDR3 totals 16 residues. The germline V gene encodes CDR1 MNHEY and CDR2 SMNVEV (reference sequence). The CDR3 here is CASSFLNGRRGAEAFF. Here the CDR3 DNA reads TGTGCCAGCAGTTTTTTGAATGGTAGGAGAGGAGCTGAAGCTTTCTTT.

The chain combines TRBV6-5 with TRBJ2-2; D call uncertain. This CDR3 has 13 amino acids. V shed 1 base and J shed 6 bases, with 6 bases lying between them. Germline CDR1 and CDR2: MNHEY and SVGAGI. The CDR3 spells CASSYLGSGELFF. The CDR3 DNA reads as TGTGCCAGCAGTTACTTAGGGTCCGGGGAGCTGTTTTTT.

This chain connects TRBV9 to TRBJ1-3; weak D call: TRBD1 (5 bases). Trimming left V 1 base short and J 0 bases short, with 14 bases between. The CDR3 is made up of 17 amino acids. CDR1 and CDR2 (germline): SGDLS, YYNGEE. CDR3 bases: TGTGCCAGCAGCGTAAGGGGTGAATGGAGCTCTGGAAACACCATATATTTT. Translation: CASSVRGEWSSGNTIYF.

This chain uses TRBV11-2 with TRBJ1-6, with no clear D. Germline V gene data show CDR1 as SGHAT and CDR2 as FQNNGV. Trimming left V 5 bases short and J 8 bases short, with 16 bases between. The length of the CDR3 is 15 residues. Written as DNA, the CDR3 is TGTGCCAGCAGCCCCGAGACCGCATCCTATTCACCCCTCCACTTT. The encoded protein is CASSPETASYSPLHF.

This clone is large by share. The V call is TRBV18, the J call TRBJ2-2; D assignment may be TRBD1 or TRBD2 (5 bases each). V was pared by 3 bases and J by 6 bases, with 8 bases between. In germline, CDR1 is KGHSH, CDR2 LQKENI. This CDR3 has 13 amino acids. CDR3: CASSPWDPGELFF. CDR3 in DNA: TGTGCCAGCTCACCGTGGGACCCCGGGGAGCTGTTTTTT. Combining the CDR3 with reference TRBV18 and TRBJ2-2 gives the whole variable domain NAGVMQNPRHLVRRRGQEARLRCSPMKGHSHVYWYRQLPEEGLKFMVYLQKENIIDESGMPKERFSAEFPKEGPSILRIQQVVRGDSAAYFCASSPWDPGELFFGEGSRLTVL.

The chain recombines TRBV9 with TRBJ1-1; 7 nucleotides agree with TRBD1. There are 14 residues in the CDR3. From germline, CDR1 is SGDLS and CDR2 YYNGEE. With 0 bases clipped from V and 4 bases from J, the junction kept 3 bases outside the gene matches. This CDR3 reads CASSVGGGGTEAFF. The CDR3 region has the DNA TGTGCCAGCAGCGTAGGAGGGGGCGGCACTGAAGCTTTCTTT.

The chain couples TRBV9 to TRBJ2-5, with 8 bases lining up with TRBD1. The CDR3 length is 14 residues. CDR1 and CDR2 (germline): SGDLS, YYNGEE. The junction had 3 bases not matched to a gene; V was cut back by 0 bases and J by 5 bases. CDR3 bases: TGTGCCAGCAGCGTAGGGACAGGGCAGGAGACCCAGTACTTC. It translates to CASSVGTGQETQYF.

The V gene is TRBV10-2, the J gene TRBJ1-4; D gene ambiguous. The germline gives CDR1 WSHSY, CDR2 SAAADI. V was cut by 5 bases and J by 4 bases, with 14 bases left in between. The CDR3 spans 15 residues. CDR3 in DNA: TGCGCCAGCAGTTCCCTCGGAGGCATTAATGAAAAACTGTTTTTT. This encodes CASSSLGGINEKLFF.

This chain uses TRBV18 with TRBJ1-2; D not certain. This CDR3 is 12 amino acids long. The V gene's germline CDR1 is KGHSH and CDR2 LQKENI. Trimming left V 3 bases short and J 7 bases short, with 9 bases between. The CDR3 nucleotides are TGTGCCAGCTCACCGGGCCAGTTTGGCTACACCTTC. Translation gives CASSPGQFGYTF.

This sequence joins TRBV19 and TRBJ2-1, with a tentative D call TRBD2 (6 bases). CDR3 length: 16 residues. V was shortened by 4 bases and J by 0 bases, with 13 bases between the two germline ends. In germline, CDR1 is LNHDA, CDR2 SQIVND (reference sequence). The CDR3 DNA reads as TGTGCCAGTAGTACCCGGGACTCTCTCTCCTACAATGAGCAGTTCTTC. Protein sequence: CASSTRDSLSYNEQFF.